This T cell receptor (beta chain) was recovered during a study of cytomegalovirus exposure and HLA in healthy donors. In the study overall: Researchers previously reported finding 117 million unique TCR beta sequences from some 180 million T cells. Whole-study results and caveats: Within the data, a cluster of highly shared sequence variants was likely a sequencing artifact.

The CDR3 contains 14 residues. Germline V lookup: CDR1 SGHRS, CDR2 YFSETQ. V dropped 4 bases and J dropped 3; count of bases not matched to a gene: 5. With regard to this clone: Its antigen is still unknown.

The PCR used 60 Vbeta and 13 Jbeta primers. Some clones are missing from TCRdb's copy, which holds only in-frame ones; the method was immunoSEQ multiplex PCR. This table has approximately 150,000 clones, approximately 85% appearing once. Sequencing was done on a sample of PBMCs. The sequence derives from a man between 45 and 60 years old in good health and CMV-seropositive. This chain links TRBV5-1 with TRBJ1-1; 8 positions match TRBD1. CDR3 region: CASSVDRADTEAFF. The CDR3 DNA follows: TGCGCCAGCAGCGTGGACAGGGCTGACACTGAAGCTTTCTTT.